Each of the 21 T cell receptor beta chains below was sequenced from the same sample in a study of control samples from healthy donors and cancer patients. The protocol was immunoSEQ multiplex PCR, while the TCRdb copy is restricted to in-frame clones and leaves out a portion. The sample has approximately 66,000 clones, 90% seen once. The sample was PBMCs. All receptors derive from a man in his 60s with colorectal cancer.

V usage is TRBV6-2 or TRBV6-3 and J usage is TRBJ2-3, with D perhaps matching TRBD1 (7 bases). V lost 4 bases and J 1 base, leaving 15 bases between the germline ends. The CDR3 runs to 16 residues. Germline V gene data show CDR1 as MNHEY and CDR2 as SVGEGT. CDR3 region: CASSLSGGPCTDTQYF. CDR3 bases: TGTGCCAGCAGTTTATCAGGGGGGCCGTGCACAGATACGCAGTATTTT.

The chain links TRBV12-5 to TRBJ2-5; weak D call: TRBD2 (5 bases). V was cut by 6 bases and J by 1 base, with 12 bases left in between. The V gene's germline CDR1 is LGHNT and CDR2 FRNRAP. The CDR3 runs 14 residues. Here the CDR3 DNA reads TGTGCTAGTGGGGGAGACCTAGTCCAAGAGACCCAGTACTTC. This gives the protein CASGGDLVQETQYF.

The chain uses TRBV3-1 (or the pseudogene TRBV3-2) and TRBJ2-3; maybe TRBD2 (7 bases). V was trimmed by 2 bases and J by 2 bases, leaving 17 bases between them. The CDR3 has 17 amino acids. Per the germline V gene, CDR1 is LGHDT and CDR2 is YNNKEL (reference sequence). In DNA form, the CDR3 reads TGTGCCAGCAGCCAACCCTACGCGGGGGCCTACACAGATACGCAGTATTTT. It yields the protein CASSQPYAGAYTDTQYF.

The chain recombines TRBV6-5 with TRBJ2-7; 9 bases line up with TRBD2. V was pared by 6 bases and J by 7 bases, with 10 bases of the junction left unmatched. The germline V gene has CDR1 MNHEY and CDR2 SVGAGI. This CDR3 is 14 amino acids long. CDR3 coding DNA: TGTGCCAGCAGGTTAGCGGGGGTAACGAGGGAGCAGTACTTC. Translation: CASRLAGVTREQYF.

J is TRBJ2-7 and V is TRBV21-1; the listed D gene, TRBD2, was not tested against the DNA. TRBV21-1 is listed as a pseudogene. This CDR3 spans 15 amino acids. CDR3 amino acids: CASSKVSAGAFEQYF. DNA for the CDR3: TGTGCCAGCAGCAAAGTATCAGCGGGGGCTTTCGAGCAGTACTTC.

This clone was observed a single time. The CDR3 is CASSEDYHNEQFF. The CDR3 region has the DNA TGTGCCAGCAGCGAAGACTATCACAATGAGCAGTTCTTC. This chain connects TRBV9 to TRBJ2-1, with D perhaps matching TRBD2 (5 bases). The V end was cut by 3 bases, the J end by 5 bases, with 9 bases between. This CDR3 has 13 residues. CDR1 and CDR2 (germline): SGDLS, YYNGEE.

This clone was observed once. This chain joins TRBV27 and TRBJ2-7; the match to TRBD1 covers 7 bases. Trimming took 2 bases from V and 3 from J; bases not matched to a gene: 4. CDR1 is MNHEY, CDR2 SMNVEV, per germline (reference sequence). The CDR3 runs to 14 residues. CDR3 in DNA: TGTGCCAGCAGTTTAATGGGACAGAGCTACGAGCAGTACTTC. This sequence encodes CASSLMGQSYEQYF.

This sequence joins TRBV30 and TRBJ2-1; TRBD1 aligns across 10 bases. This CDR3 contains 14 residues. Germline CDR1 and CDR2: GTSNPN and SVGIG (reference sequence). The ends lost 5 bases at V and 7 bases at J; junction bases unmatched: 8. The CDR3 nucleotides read TGTGCCTGGCAAACAGACAGGGGGCGAAATGAGCAGTTCTTC. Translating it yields CAWQTDRGRNEQFF.

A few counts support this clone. CDR3 sequence (DNA): TGCGCCAGCAGTGACCTCCCGGCGGGGGAGCCCCAGTACTTC. It encodes CASSDLPAGEPQYF. The chain links TRBV10-1 to TRBJ2-5, with 7 bases identical to TRBD2. The CDR3 sequence is 14 residues long. The ends lost 3 bases at V and 9 bases at J; junction bases unmatched: 10. The germline CDR1 and CDR2 sequences are WNHNN and SYGVQD (reference sequence).

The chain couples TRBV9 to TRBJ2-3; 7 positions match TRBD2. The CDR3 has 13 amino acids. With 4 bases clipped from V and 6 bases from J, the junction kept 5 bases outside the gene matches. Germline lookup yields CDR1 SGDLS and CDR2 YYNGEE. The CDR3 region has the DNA TGTGCCAGCAGCCAAGGACTAGTTGATACGCAGTATTTT. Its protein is CASSQGLVDTQYF.

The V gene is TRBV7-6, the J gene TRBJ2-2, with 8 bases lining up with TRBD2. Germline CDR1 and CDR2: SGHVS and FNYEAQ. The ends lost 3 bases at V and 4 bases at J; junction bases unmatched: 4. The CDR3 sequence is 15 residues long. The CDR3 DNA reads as TGTGCCAGCAGCTTCAACCGGGGGGGCACCGGGGAGCTGTTTTTT. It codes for CASSFNRGGTGELFF.

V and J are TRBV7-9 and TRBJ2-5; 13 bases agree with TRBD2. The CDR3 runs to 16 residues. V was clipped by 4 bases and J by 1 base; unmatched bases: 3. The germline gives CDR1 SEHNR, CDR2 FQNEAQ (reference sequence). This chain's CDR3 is CASSSTSGGFQETQYF. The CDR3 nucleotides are TGTGCCAGCAGCTCGACTAGCGGGGGGTTCCAAGAGACCCAGTACTTC.

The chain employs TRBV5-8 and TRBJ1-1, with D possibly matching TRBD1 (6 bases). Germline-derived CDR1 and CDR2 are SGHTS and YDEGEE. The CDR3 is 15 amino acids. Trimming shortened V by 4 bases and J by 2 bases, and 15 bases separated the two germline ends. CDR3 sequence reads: CASSPSPGANTEAFF. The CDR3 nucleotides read TGTGCCAGCAGCCCCTCCCCAGGGGCCAACACTGAAGCTTTCTTT.

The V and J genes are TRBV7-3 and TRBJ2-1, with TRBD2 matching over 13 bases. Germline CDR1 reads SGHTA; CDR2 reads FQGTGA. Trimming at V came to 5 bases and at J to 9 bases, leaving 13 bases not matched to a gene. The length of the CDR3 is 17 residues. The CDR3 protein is CASSPDGLAGEEGEQFF. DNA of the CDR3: TGTGCCAGCAGCCCGGACGGACTAGCGGGGGAGGAGGGTGAGCAGTTCTTC. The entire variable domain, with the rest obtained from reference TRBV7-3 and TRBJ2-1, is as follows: GAGVSQTPSNKVTEKGKYVELRCDPISGHTALYWYRQSLGQGPEFLIYFQGTGAADDSGLPNDRFFAVRPEGSVSTLKIQRTERGDSAVYLCASSPDGLAGEEGEQFFGPGTRLTVL.

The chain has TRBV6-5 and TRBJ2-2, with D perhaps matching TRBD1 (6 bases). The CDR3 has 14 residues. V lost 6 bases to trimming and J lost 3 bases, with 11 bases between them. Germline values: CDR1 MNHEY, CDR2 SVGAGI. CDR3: CASSRQVYTGELFF. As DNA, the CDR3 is TGTGCCAGCAGCCGACAGGTTTACACCGGGGAGCTGTTTTTT.

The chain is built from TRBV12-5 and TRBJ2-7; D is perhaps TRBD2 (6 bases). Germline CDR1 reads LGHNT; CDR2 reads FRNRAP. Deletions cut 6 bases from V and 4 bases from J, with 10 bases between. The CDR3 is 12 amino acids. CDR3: CASGPAGYEQYF. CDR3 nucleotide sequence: TGTGCTAGTGGCCCGGCGGGATACGAGCAGTACTTC.

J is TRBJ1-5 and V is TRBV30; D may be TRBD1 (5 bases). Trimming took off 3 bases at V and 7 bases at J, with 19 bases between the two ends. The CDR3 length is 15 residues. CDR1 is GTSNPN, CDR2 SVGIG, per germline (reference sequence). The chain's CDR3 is CAWSGAGGSGQPQHF. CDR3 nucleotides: TGTGCCTGGAGCGGCGCGGGGGGGTCGGGGCAGCCCCAGCATTTT.

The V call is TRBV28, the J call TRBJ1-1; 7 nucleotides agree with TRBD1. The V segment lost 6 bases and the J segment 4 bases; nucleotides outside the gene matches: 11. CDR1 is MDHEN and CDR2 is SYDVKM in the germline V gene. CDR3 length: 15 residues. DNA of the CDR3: TGTGCCAGCAGCGGCCCTGACAGGGCCGGCACTGAAGCTTTCTTT. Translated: CASSGPDRAGTEAFF.

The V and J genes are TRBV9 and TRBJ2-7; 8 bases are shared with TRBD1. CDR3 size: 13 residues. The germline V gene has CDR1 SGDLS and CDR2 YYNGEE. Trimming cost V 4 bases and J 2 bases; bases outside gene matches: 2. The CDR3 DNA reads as TGTGCCAGCAGCTCACAGGGGGCCTACGAGCAGTACTTC. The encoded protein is CASSSQGAYEQYF.

The CDR3 coding sequence is TGTGCCAGCAGCCCCCCGGAGCGGGGGTCCTACCTTAAAAACATTCAGTACTTC. Its protein product is CASSPPERGSYLKNIQYF. The chain carries TRBV7-3 and TRBJ2-4; 8 bases are a match to TRBD2. CDR1 is SGHTA, CDR2 FQGTGA, per germline. The CDR3 has 18 amino acids. J lost 4 bases, V lost 5 bases, and 16 bases had no gene match.

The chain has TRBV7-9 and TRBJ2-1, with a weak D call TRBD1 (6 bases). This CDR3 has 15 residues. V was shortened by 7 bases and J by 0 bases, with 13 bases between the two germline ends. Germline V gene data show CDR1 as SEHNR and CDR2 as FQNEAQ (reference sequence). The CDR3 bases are TGTGCCAGCACCGGACAGTTTTTCTCCTACAATGAGCAGTTCTTC. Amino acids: CASTGQFFSYNEQFF.